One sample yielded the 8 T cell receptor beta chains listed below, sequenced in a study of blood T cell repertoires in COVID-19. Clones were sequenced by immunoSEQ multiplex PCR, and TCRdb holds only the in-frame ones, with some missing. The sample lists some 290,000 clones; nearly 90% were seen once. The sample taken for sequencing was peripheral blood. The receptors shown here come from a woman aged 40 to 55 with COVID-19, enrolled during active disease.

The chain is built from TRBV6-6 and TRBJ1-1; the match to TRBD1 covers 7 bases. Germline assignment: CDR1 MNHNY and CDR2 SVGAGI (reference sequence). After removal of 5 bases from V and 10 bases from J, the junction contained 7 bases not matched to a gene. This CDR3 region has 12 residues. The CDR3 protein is CASSIGQDRAFF. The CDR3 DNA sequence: TGTGCCAGCAGTATCGGACAGGACAGAGCTTTCTTT.

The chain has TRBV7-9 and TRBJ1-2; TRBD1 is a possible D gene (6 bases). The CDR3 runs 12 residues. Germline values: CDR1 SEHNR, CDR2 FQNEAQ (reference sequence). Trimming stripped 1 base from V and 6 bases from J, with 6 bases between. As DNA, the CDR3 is TGTGCCAGCAGCTTAGGGACAGATGGCTACACCTTC. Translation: CASSLGTDGYTF.

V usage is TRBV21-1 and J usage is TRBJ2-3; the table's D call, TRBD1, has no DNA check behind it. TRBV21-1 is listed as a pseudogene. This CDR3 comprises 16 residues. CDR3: CASSKVVRGLYDTQYF. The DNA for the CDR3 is TGTGCCAGCAGCAAAGTTGTCAGGGGGTTATATGATACGCAGTATTTT.

CDR3 sequence (DNA): TGCAGCGCTTCTAAGACTGAAGCTTTCTTT. It codes for CSASKTEAFF. J is TRBJ1-1 and V is TRBV29-1; D gene uncertain. Germline values: CDR1 SQVTM, CDR2 ANQGSEA. CDR3 length equals 10 residues. Trimming shortened V by 7 bases and J by 5 bases, and 8 bases separated the two germline ends.

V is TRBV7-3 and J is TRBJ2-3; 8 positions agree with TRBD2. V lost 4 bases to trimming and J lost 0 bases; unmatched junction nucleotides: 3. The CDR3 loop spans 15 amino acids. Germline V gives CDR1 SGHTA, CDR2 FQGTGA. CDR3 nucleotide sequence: TGTGCCAGCAGCTCGTTAGCGGGGAGCACAGATACGCAGTATTTT. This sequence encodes CASSSLAGSTDTQYF.

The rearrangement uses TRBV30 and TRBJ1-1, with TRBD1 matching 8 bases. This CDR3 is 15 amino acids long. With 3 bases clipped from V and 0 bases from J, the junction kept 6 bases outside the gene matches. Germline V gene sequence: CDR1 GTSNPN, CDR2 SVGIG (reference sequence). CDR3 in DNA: TGTGCCTGGAGGCCCCGGACAGGGATGAACACTGAAGCTTTCTTT. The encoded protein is CAWRPRTGMNTEAFF.

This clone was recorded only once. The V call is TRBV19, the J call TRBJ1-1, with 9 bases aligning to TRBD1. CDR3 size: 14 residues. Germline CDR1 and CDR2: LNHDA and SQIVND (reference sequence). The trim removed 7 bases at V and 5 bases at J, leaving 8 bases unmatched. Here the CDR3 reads CASMGTGSATEAFF. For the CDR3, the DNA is TGTGCCAGTATGGGGACAGGGTCAGCAACTGAAGCTTTCTTT.

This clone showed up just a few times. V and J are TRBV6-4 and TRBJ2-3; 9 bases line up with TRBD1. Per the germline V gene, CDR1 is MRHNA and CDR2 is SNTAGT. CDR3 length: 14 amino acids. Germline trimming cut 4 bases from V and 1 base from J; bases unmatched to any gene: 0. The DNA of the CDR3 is TGTGCCAGCAGTGGGACAGGGGGCACAGATACGCAGTATTTT. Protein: CASSGTGGTDTQYF.